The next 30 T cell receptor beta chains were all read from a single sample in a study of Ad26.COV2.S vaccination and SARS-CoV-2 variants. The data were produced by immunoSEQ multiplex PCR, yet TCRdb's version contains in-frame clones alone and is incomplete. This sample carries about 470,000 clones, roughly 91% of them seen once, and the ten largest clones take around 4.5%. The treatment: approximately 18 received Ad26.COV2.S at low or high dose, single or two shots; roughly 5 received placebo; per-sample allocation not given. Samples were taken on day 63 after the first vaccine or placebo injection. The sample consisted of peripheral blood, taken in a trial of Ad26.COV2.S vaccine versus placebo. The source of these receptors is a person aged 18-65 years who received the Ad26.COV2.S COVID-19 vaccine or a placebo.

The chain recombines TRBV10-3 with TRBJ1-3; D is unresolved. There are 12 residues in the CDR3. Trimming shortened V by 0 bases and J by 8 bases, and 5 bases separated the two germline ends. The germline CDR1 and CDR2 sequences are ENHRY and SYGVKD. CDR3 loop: CAISESDYTIYF. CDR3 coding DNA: TGTGCCATCAGTGAGTCCGACTACACCATATATTTT.

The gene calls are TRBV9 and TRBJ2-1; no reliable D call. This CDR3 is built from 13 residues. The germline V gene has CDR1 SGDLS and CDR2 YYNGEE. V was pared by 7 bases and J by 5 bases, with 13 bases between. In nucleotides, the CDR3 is TGTGCCAGCGTGGCGGACCCGAACAATGAGCAGTTCTTC. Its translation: CASVADPNNEQFF. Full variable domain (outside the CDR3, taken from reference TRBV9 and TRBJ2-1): DSGVTQTPKHLITATGQRVTLRCSPRSGDLSVYWYQQSLDQGLQFLIQYYNGEERAKGNILERFSAQQFPDLHSELNLSSLELGDSALYFCASVADPNNEQFFGPGTRLTVL.

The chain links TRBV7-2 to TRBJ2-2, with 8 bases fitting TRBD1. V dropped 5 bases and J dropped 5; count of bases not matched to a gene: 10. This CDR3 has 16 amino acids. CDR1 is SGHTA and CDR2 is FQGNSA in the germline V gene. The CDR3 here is CASSLGAGGATGELFF. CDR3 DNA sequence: TGTGCCAGCAGCCTAGGGGCAGGGGGCGCAACCGGGGAGCTGTTTTTT. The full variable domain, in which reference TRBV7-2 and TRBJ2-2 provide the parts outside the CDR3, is GAGVSQSPSNKVTEKGKDVELRCDPISGHTALYWYRQSLGQGLEFLIYFQGNSAPDKSGLPSDRFSAERTGGSVSTLTIQRTQQEDSAVYLCASSLGAGGATGELFFGEGSRLTVL.

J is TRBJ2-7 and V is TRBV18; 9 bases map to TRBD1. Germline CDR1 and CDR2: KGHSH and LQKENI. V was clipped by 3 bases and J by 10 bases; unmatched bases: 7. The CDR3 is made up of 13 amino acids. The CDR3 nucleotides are TGTGCCAGCTCACCGTCCCGGGACAGGGATCAGTACTTC. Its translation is CASSPSRDRDQYF.

The CDR3 region is CASTNTGELFF. The DNA of the CDR3 is TGTGCCAGCACCAACACCGGGGAGCTGTTTTTT. V and J are TRBV3-1 (or the pseudogene TRBV3-2) and TRBJ2-2; no definite D call. V was cut by 7 bases and J by 2 bases, with 2 bases left in between. Germline V gene lookup returns CDR1 LGHDT and CDR2 YNNKEL (reference sequence). This CDR3 is 11 amino acids long.

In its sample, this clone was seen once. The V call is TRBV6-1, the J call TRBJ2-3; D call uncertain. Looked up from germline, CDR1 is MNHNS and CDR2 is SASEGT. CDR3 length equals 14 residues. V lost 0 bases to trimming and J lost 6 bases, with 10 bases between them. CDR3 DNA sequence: TGTGCCAGCAGTGAAGCGCGAAGTTCCGATACGCAGTATTTT. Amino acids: CASSEARSSDTQYF.

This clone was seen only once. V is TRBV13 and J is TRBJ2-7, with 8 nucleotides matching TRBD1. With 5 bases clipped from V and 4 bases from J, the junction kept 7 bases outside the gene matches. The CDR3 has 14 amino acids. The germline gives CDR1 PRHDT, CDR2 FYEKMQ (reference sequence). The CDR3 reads CASSDRDRMYEQYF. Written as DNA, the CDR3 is TGTGCCAGCAGCGACCGGGACAGGATGTACGAGCAGTACTTC.

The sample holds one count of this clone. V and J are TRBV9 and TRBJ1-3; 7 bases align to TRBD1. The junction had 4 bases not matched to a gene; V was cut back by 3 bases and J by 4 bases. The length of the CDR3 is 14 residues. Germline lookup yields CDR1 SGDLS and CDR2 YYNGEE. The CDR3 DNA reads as TGTGCCAGCAGCGGCGGGACAGACGGAAACACCATATATTTT. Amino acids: CASSGGTDGNTIYF.

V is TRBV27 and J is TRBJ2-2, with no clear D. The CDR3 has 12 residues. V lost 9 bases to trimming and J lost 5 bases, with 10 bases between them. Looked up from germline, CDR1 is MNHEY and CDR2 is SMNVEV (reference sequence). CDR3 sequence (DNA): TGTGCCAGACGCAGGAAAACCGGGGAGCTGTTTTTT. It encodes CARRRKTGELFF.

CDR3 sequence reads: CATSREKFGGSLTDTQYF. The CDR3, as DNA: TGTGCCACCAGCAGAGAAAAGTTTGGCGGGAGTCTCACAGATACGCAGTATTTT. This chain joins TRBV15 and TRBJ2-3, with 7 bases lining up with TRBD2. V trimming: 0 bases; J trimming: 2 bases; junction bases outside the gene matches: 11. The CDR3 consists of 18 residues. Germline CDR1 and CDR2: LNHNV and YYDKDF (reference sequence).

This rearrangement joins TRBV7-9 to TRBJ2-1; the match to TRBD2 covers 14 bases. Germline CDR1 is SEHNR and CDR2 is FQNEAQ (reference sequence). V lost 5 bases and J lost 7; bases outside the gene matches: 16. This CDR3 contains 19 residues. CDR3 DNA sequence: TGTGCCAGCAGCATTGGGACTAGCGGGAGCCTAACGCCCTTTAATGAGCAGTTCTTC. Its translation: CASSIGTSGSLTPFNEQFF.

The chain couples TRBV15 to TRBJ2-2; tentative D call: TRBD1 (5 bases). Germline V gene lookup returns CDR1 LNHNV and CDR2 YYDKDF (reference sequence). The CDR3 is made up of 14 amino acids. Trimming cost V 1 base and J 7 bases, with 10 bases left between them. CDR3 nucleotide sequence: TGTGCCACCAGCAGAGGGAGTCAGGGCGGGGAGCTGTTTTTT. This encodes CATSRGSQGGELFF.

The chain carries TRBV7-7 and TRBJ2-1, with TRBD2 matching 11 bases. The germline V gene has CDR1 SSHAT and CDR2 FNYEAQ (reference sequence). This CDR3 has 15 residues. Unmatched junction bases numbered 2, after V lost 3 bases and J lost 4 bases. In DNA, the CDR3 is TGTGCCAGCAGCTTCAGACTAGCGGGGTACAATGAGCAGTTCTTC. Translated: CASSFRLAGYNEQFF.

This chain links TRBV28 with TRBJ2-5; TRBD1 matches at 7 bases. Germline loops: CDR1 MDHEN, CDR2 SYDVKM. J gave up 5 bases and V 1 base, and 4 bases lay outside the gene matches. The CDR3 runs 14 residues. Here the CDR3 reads CASSLFRGQETQYF. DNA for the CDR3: TGTGCCAGCAGTTTATTTAGGGGGCAGGAGACCCAGTACTTC.

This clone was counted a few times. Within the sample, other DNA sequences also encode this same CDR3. The CDR3 sequence is CASSQGPYEQYF. CDR3 bases: TGTGCCAGCAGCCAAGGGCCCTACGAGCAGTACTTC. This chain uses TRBV3-1 (or the pseudogene TRBV3-2) with TRBJ2-7; D is ambiguous. V dropped 1 base and J dropped 2 bases, with 3 bases sitting between them. CDR3 length: 12 amino acids. The V gene's germline CDR1 is LGHDT and CDR2 YNNKEL (reference sequence).

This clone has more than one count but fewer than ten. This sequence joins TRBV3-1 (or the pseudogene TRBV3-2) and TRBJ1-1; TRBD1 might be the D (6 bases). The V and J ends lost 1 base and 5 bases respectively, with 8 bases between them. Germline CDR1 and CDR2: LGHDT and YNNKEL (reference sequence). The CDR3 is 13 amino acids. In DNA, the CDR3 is TGTGCCAGCAGCCAAGTAGGGGGAACTGAAGCTTTCTTT. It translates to CASSQVGGTEAFF.

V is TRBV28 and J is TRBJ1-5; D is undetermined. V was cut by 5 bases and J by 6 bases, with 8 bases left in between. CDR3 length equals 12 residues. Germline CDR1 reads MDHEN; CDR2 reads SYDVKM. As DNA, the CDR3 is TGTGCCAGCAGTGAGGGTGGTCAGCCCCAGCATTTT. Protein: CASSEGGQPQHF.

CDR3 coding DNA: TGTGCCACCAGCAGAGATGGGGGGGAGAACACTGAAGCTTTCTTT. This codes for CATSRDGGENTEAFF. The chain uses TRBV15 and TRBJ1-1, with a tentative D call TRBD1 (5 bases). Germline CDR1 and CDR2: LNHNV and YYDKDF (reference sequence). With 0 bases removed from V and 1 base from J, the gap between germline ends came to 9 bases. The CDR3 consists of 15 residues.

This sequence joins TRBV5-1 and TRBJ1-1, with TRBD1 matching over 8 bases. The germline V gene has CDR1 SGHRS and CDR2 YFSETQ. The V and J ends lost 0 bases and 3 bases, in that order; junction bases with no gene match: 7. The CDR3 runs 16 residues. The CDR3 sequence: CASSLDLTGADTEAFF. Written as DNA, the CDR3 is TGCGCCAGCAGCTTGGACCTGACAGGGGCGGACACTGAAGCTTTCTTT.

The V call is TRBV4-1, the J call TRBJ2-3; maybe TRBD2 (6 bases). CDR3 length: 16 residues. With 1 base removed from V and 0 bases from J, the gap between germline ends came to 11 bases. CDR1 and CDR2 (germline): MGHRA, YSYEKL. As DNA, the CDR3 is TGCGCCAGCAGCCAAGGTGGGGGACTCAGCACAGATACGCAGTATTTT. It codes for CASSQGGGLSTDTQYF.

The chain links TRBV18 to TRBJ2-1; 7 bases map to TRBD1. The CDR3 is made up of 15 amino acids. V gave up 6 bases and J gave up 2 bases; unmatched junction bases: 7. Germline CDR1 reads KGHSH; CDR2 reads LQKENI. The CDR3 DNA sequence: TGTGCCAGCTCGGAAAGACAGGGTCCCTACAATGAGCAGTTCTTC. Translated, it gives CASSERQGPYNEQFF.

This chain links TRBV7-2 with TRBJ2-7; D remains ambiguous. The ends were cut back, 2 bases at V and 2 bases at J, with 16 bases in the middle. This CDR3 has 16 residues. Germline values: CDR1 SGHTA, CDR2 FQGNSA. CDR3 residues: CASSLPPGLRPYEQYF. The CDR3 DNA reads TGTGCCAGCAGCTTACCCCCCGGGTTGAGACCCTACGAGCAGTACTTC.

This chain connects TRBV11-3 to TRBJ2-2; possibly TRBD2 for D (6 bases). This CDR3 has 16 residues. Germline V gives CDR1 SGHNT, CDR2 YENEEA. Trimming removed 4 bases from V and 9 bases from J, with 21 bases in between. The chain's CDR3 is CASSSGTSRGERELFF. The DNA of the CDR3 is TGTGCCAGCAGCTCAGGGACTTCCCGCGGGGAGAGGGAGCTGTTTTTT.

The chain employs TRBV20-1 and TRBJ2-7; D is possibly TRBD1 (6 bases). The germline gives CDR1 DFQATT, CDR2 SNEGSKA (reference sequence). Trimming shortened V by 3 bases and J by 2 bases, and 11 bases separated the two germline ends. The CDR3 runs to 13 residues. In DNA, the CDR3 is TGCAGTGCTAGTCCAGGGGCCCCCTACGAGCAGTACTTC. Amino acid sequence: CSASPGAPYEQYF.

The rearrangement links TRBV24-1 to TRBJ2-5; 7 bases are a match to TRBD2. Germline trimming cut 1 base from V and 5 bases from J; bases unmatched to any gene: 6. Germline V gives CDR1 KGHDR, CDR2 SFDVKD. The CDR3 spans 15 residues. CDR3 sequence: CATSDLLTSPETQYF. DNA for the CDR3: TGTGCCACCAGTGATTTATTGACTAGCCCCGAGACCCAGTACTTC.

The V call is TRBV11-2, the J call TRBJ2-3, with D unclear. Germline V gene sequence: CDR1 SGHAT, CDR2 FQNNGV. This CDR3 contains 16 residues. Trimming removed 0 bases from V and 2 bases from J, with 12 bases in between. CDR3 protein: CASSLDLNGFTDTQYF. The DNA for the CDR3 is TGTGCCAGCAGCTTAGATCTGAACGGATTCACAGATACGCAGTATTTT.

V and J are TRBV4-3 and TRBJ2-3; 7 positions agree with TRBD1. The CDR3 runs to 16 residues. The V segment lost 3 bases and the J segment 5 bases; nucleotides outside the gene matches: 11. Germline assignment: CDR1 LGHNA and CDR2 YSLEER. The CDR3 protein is CASSQTGQPRVDTQYF. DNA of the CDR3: TGCGCCAGCAGCCAGACGGGACAGCCCCGGGTAGATACGCAGTATTTT.

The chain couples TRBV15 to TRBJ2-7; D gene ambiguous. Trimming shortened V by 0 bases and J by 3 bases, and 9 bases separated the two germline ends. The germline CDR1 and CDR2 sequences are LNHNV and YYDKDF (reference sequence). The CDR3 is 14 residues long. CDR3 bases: TGTGCCACCAGCAGAGAGGGTCTTGGCTACGAGCAGTACTTC. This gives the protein CATSREGLGYEQYF. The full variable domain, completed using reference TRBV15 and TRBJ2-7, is DAMVIQNPRYQVTQFGKPVTLSCSQTLNHNVMYWYQQKSSQAPKLLFHYYDKDFNNEADTPDNFQSRRPNTSFCFLDIRSPGLGDTAMYLCATSREGLGYEQYFGPGTRLTVT.

Here the CDR3 reads CASRGIVFYNEQFF. The CDR3 nucleotides are TGCGCCAGCCGTGGGATAGTTTTCTACAATGAGCAGTTCTTC. The genes are TRBV10-2 and TRBJ2-1; the D is unclear. Trimming shortened V by 8 bases and J by 3 bases, and 14 bases separated the two germline ends. Germline V gene sequence: CDR1 WSHSY, CDR2 SAAADI. The CDR3 consists of 14 residues.

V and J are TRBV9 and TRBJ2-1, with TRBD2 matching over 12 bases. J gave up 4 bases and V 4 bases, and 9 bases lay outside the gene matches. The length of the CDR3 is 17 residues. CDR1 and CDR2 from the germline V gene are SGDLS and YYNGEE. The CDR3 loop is CASSSLAGGPGYNEQFF. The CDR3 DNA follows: TGTGCCAGCAGCTCGCTAGCGGGAGGGCCGGGATACAATGAGCAGTTCTTC. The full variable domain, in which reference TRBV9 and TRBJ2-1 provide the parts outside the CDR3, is DSGVTQTPKHLITATGQRVTLRCSPRSGDLSVYWYQQSLDQGLQFLIQYYNGEERAKGNILERFSAQQFPDLHSELNLSSLELGDSALYFCASSSLAGGPGYNEQFFGPGTRLTVL.